This section outlines one T cell receptor (beta chain) sequence together with its context. The antigen is unknown. This record belongs to a study of cytomegalovirus exposure and HLA in healthy donors. Amplification used 60 Vbeta primers and 13 Jbeta primers. Repertoires were generated with immunoSEQ multiplex PCR, while TCRdb's copy carries only in-frame clones and drops some. The repertoire holds about 180,000 clones, with more than 75% as singletons. Per germline, CDR1 KGHSH and CDR2 LQKENI. CDR3 length equals 13 residues. V lost 3 bases, J lost 1 base, and 6 bases lay in between. Study conclusions and caveats: A link between a missense DCLRE1C variant and TCR beta V- and J-gene trimming emerged from a later analysis. CMV antigen specificity was confirmed in vitro for three CMV-associated chains.

The TCR originated in a man between 40 and 49 years old in good health and CMV-seronegative. The V and J genes are TRBV18 and TRBJ2-5; D is undetermined. Sequenced input: PBMCs. For the CDR3, the DNA is TGTGCCAGCTCACCCAACAGCCAAGAGACCCAGTACTTC. This codes for CASSPNSQETQYF.